Following are 8 T cell receptor beta chains from one sample sequenced in a study of blood T cells in healthy people across ages. With a J-beta primer mix and a sample-barcoded 5' primer, a second PCR ran 7 to 11 cycles. One entry per CDR3 protein, called by TCRdb with MiXCR from the 5' RACE reads. The repertoire holds some 1.4 million distinct CDR3 sequences, with roughly 45% as singletons. Specimen: blood. All receptors derive from a woman aged 18-29 years in good health.

This chain links TRBV5-1 with TRBJ2-1; 10 bases align to TRBD1. The germline V gene encodes CDR1 SGHRS and CDR2 YFSETQ. The J segment lost 3 bases and the V segment lost 1 base, leaving 4 bases of the junction unmatched. CDR3 length equals 16 residues. The CDR3 bases are TGCGCCAGCAGCTTGCTCCGGGACAGGGGCTACAATGAGCAGTTCTTC. Translating gives CASSLLRDRGYNEQFF.

The chain joins TRBV12-3 or TRBV12-4 to TRBJ2-1; D remains ambiguous. The CDR3 has 16 amino acids. V dropped 4 bases and J dropped 5 bases, with 18 bases sitting between them. In DNA form, the CDR3 reads TGTGCCAGCAGTTCCGCGGTTCCTCTCCGGGACAATGAGCAGTTCTTC. Translation gives CASSSAVPLRDNEQFF.

This clonotype was counted only a few times. This chain connects TRBV9 to TRBJ2-1; D perhaps matches TRBD2 (6 bases). The CDR3 runs to 16 residues. Trimming took 4 bases from V and 1 from J, leaving 15 bases between them. Germline CDR1 and CDR2: SGDLS and YYNGEE. The CDR3 loop is CASSPSSGDSYNEQFF. CDR3 nucleotide sequence: TGTGCCAGCAGCCCCTCCTCGGGGGATTCCTACAATGAGCAGTTCTTC.

J is TRBJ1-4 and V is TRBV6-4; possibly TRBD1 for D (6 bases). There are 15 residues in the CDR3. CDR1 and CDR2 (germline): MRHNA, SNTAGT. The germline V and J ends were trimmed by 4 bases and 8 bases, with 17 bases remaining between them. The CDR3 spells CASSANQGPFEKLFF. The DNA for the CDR3 is TGTGCCAGCAGTGCAAACCAGGGGCCTTTCGAAAAACTGTTTTTT.

This clonotype was observed a single time. This rearrangement joins TRBV14 to TRBJ2-1, with a tentative D call TRBD1 (6 bases). The germline gives CDR1 SGHDN, CDR2 FVKESK. The CDR3 length is 14 residues. V lost 10 bases and J 3 bases, leaving 16 bases between the germline ends. Written as DNA, the CDR3 is TGTGCCAACCCTGTAGCAGGGGTCTACAATGAGCAGTTCTTC. Its protein is CANPVAGVYNEQFF.

The V call is TRBV6-5, the J call TRBJ2-3; D is uncertain. The CDR3 spans 16 residues. Trimming stripped 0 bases from V and 0 bases from J, with 10 bases between. Germline-derived CDR1 and CDR2 are MNHEY and SVGAGI. The CDR3 protein is CASSYSNDPSTDTQYF. DNA for the CDR3: TGTGCCAGCAGTTACTCTAACGACCCTAGCACAGATACGCAGTATTTT.

This clonotype was counted only a few times. The V call is TRBV24-1, the J call TRBJ2-3; 14 nucleotides agree with TRBD2. CDR1 KGHDR and CDR2 SFDVKD come from the germline V gene. The J segment lost 6 bases and the V segment lost 4 bases, leaving 5 bases of the junction unmatched. This CDR3 is 16 amino acids long. The CDR3 DNA reads as TGTGCCACCAGTGACCCGGGACTAGCGGGGGTCGATACGCAGTATTTT. Protein sequence: CATSDPGLAGVDTQYF.

V gene TRBV6-2 or TRBV6-3 combines with J gene TRBJ2-7; weak D call: TRBD1 (6 bases). The V gene's germline CDR1 is MNHEY and CDR2 SVGEGT. Trimming stripped 4 bases from V and 3 bases from J, with 16 bases between. The CDR3 sequence is 15 residues long. The CDR3: CASSLMTGRRYEQYF. The CDR3 DNA reads as TGTGCCAGCAGTTTGATGACAGGACGCCGCTACGAGCAGTACTTC.